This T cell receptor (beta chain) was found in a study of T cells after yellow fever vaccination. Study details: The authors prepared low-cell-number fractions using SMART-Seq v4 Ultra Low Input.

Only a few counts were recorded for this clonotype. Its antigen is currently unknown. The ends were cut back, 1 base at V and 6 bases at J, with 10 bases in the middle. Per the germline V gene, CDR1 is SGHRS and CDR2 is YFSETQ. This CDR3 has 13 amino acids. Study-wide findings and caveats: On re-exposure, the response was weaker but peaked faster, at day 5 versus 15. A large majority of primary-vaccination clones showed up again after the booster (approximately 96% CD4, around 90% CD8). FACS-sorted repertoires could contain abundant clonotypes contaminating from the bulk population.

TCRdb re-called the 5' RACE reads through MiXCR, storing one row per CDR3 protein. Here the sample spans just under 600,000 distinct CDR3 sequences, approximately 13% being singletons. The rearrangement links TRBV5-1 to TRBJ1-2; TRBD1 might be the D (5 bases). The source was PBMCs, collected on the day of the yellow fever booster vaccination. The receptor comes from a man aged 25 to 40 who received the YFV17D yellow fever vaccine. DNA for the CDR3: TGCGCCAGCAGCTTGCAGGGTGGGGATGGCTACACCTTC. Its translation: CASSLQGGDGYTF.